This TCR beta chain is drawn from a study of Ad26.COV2.S vaccination and SARS-CoV-2 variants. Indicated treatment: some 19 received Ad26.COV2.S at low or high dose, single or two shots; 5 received placebo; per-sample allocation not given. Samples were taken on day 63 after the first vaccine or placebo injection. The study used a vaccine consisting of an Ad26 vector that expressed Wuhan-strain SARS-CoV-2 spike. The CDR3 runs to 18 residues. Trimming took 0 bases from V and 0 from J, leaving 15 bases between them. Germline assignment: CDR1 LGHDT and CDR2 YNNKEL (reference sequence). Data came from immunoSEQ multiplex PCR; TCRdb stores just in-frame clones and leaves some out. Among 350,000 to 400,000 clones, around 89% were seen once, and the ten largest hold over 1.5%.

Specimen: peripheral blood, collected in a trial of Ad26.COV2.S vaccine versus placebo. The clonotype was recovered from a person between 18 and 65 years old who received the Ad26.COV2.S COVID-19 vaccine or a placebo. This chain connects TRBV3-1 (or the pseudogene TRBV3-2) to TRBJ2-1; D may correspond to TRBD1 or TRBD2 (6 bases each). The CDR3 DNA follows: TGTGCCAGCAGCCAAGATGAGGGGGGCTTGAGCTCCTACAATGAGCAGTTCTTC. This gives the protein CASSQDEGGLSSYNEQFF.